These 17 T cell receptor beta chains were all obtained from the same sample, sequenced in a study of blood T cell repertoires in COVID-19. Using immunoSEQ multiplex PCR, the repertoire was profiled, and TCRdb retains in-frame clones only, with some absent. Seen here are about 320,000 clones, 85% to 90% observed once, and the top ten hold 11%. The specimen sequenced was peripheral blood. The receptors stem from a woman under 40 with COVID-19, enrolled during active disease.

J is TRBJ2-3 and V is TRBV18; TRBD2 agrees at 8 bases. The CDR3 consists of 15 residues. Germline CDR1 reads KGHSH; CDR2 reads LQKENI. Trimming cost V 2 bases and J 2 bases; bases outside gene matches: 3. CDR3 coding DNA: TGTGCCAGCTCACCAGGGCGGGGGGTCACAGATACGCAGTATTTT. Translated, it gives CASSPGRGVTDTQYF.

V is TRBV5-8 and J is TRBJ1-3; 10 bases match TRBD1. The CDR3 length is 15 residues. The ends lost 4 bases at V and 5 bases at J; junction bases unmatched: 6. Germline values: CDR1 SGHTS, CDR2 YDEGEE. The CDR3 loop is CASSQGTGARNTIYF. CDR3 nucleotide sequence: TGTGCCAGCAGCCAAGGGACAGGGGCGCGAAACACCATATATTTT.

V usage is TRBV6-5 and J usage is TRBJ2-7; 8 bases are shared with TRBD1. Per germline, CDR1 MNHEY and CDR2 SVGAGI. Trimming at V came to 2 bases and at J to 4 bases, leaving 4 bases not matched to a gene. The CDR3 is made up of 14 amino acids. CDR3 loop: CASSYGTGLYEQYF. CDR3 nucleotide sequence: TGTGCCAGCAGTTACGGGACAGGCCTATACGAGCAGTACTTC.

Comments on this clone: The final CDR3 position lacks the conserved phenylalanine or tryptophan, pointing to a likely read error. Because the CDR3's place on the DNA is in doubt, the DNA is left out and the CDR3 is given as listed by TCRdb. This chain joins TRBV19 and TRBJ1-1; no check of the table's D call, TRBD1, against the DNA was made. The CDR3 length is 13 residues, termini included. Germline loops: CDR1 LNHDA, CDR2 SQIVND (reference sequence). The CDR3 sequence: CASSKNTAWDSAL.

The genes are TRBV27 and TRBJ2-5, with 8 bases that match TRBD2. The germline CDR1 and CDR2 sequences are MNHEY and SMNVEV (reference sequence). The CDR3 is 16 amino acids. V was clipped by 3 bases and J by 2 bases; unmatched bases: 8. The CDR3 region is CASSFGAGGRQETQYF. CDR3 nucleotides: TGTGCCAGCAGTTTTGGGGCGGGGGGCCGTCAAGAGACCCAGTACTTC.

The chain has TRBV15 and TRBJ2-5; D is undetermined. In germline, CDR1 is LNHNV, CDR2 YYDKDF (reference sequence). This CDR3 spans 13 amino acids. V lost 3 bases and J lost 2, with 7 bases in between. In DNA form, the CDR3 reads TGTGCCACCAGCAGGCTCTATCAAGAGACCCAGTACTTC. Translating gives CATSRLYQETQYF.

The CDR3 coding sequence is TGTGCCAGCAGCCCCCGGGACAGGCAAAATGAAAAACTGTTTTTT. Protein product: CASSPRDRQNEKLFF. J is TRBJ1-4 and V is TRBV21-1; TRBD1 reflects the table's D call only, with no check against the DNA. TRBV21-1 is annotated as a pseudogene. The CDR3 has 15 residues.

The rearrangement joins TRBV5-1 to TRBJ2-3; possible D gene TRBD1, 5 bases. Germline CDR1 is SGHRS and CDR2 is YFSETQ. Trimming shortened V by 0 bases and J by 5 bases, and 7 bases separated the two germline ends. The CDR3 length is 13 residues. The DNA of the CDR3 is TGCGCCAGCAGCTTGGAAAGGGGAGATACGCAGTATTTT. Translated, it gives CASSLERGDTQYF.

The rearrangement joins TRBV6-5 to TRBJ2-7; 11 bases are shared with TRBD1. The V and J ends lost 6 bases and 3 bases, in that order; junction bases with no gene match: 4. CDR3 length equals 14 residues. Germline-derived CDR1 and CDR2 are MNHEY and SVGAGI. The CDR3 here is CASSGQGAIYEQYF. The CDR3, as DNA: TGTGCCAGCAGCGGACAGGGGGCCATCTACGAGCAGTACTTC.

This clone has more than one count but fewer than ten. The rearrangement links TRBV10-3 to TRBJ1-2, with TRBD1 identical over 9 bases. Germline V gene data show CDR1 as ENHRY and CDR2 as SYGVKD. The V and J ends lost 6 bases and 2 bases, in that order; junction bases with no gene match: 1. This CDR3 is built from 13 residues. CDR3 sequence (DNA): TGTGCCATCAGGGGGACAGGGAACTATGGCTACACCTTC. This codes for CAIRGTGNYGYTF.

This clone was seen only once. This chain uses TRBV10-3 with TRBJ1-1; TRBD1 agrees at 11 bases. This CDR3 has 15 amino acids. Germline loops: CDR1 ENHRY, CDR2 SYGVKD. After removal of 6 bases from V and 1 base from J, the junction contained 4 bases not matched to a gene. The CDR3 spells CAIREGQGANTEAFF. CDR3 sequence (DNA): TGTGCCATCAGAGAAGGACAGGGGGCGAACACTGAAGCTTTCTTT.

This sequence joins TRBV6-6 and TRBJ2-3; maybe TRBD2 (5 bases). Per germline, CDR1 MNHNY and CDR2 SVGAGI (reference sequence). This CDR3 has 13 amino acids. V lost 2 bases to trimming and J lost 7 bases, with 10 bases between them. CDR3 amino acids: CASSYDYQNTQYF. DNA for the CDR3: TGTGCCAGCAGTTACGACTACCAGAATACGCAGTATTTT.

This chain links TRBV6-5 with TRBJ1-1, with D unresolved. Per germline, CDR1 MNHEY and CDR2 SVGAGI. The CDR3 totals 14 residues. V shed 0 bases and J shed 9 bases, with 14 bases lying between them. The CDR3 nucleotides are TGTGCCAGCAGTTACTCAGGAGGACCGTCGAAAGCTTTCTTT. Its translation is CASSYSGGPSKAFF.

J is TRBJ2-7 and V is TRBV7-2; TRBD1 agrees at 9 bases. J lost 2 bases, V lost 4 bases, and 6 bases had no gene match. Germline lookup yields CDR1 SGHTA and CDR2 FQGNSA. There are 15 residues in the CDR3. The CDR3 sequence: CASSSRDRVPYEQYF. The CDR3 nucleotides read TGTGCCAGCAGCTCCCGGGACAGGGTTCCCTACGAGCAGTACTTC.

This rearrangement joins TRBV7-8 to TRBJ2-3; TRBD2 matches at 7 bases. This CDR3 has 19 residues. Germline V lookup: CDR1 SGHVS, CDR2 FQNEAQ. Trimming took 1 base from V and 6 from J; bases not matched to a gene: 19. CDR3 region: CASSLDGGSGGAGRDTQYF. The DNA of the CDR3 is TGTGCCAGCAGCTTAGACGGTGGGAGCGGAGGAGCGGGGAGGGATACGCAGTATTTT.

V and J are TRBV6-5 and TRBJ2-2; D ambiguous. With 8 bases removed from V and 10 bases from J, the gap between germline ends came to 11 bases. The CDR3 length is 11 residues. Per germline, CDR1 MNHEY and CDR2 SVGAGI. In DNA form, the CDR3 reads TGTGCCAGCTTGGAGATGGAGGAGCTGTTTTTT. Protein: CASLEMEELFF.

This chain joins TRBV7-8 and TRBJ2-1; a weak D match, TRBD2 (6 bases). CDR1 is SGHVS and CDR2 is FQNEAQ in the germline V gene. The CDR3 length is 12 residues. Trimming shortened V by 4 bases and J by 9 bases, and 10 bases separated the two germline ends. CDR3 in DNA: TGTGCCAGCAGCTGGGGGACTGCTGAGCAGTTCTTC. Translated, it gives CASSWGTAEQFF.